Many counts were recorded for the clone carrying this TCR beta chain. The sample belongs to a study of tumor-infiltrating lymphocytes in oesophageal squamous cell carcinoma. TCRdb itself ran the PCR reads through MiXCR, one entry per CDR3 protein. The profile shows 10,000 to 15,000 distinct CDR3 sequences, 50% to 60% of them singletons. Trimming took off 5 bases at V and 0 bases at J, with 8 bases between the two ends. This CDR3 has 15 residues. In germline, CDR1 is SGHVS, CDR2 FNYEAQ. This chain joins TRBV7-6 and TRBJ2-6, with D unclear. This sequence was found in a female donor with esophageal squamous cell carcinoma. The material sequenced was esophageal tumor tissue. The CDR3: CASSTVFSGANVLTF. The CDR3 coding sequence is TGTGCCAGCAGCACAGTGTTCTCTGGGGCCAACGTCCTGACTTTC.